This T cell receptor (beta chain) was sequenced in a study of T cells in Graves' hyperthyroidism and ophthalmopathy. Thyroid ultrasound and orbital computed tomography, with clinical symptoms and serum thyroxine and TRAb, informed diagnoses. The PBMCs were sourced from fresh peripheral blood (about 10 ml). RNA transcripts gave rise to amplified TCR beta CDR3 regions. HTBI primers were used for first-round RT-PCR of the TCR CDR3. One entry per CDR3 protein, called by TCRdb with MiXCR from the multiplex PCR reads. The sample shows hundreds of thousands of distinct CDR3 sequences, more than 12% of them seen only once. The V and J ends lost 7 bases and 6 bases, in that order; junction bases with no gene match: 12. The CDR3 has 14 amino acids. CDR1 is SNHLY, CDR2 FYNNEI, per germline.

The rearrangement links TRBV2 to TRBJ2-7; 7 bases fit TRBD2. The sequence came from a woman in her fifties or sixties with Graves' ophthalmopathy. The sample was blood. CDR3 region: CASIHRIAGVEQYF. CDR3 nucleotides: TGTGCCAGCATTCACAGGATAGCGGGTGTCGAGCAGTACTTC.